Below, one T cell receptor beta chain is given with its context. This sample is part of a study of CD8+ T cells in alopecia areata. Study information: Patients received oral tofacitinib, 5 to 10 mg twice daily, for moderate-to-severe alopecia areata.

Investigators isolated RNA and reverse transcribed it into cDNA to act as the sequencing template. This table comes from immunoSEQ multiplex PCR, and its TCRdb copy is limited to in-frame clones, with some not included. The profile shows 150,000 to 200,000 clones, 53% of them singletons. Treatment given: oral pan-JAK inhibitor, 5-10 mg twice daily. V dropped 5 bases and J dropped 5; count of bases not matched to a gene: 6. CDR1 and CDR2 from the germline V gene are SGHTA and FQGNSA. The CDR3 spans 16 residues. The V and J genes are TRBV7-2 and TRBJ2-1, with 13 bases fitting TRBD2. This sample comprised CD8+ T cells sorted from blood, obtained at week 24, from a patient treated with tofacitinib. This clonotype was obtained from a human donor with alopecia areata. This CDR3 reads CASSDPLAGGNNEQFF. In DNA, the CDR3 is TGTGCCAGCAGCGACCCACTAGCGGGGGGGAACAATGAGCAGTTCTTC.